The source of this T cell receptor (beta chain) is a study of regulatory T cells in long-lasting Graves disease. The CDR3 has 14 amino acids. CDR1 is SGHVS, CDR2 FQNEAQ, per germline. The V and J ends lost 5 bases and 4 bases, in that order; junction bases with no gene match: 5. In building TCR beta libraries, iRepertoire HTBI primers were used together with Arm-PCR of CDR3 regions. TCRdb independently ran MiXCR on the multiplex PCR reads; one entry per CDR3 protein. This repertoire shows 400,000 to 500,000 distinct CDR3 sequences, 20% found once; its top ten account for 7.8%. General study results and limits: Favored usage of TRBV28, TRBJ1-2 and TRBJ2-5 was recorded in persistent disease. Since the sample size was small, accuracy may have been reduced.

In its sample, this clonotype was seen many times. Its antigen is currently unknown. Stated time point: persistent/refractory GD, antithyroid drugs over 5 years with positive TRAb. PBMC RNA was the source of the TCR library. The sequencing used peripheral blood mononuclear cells (PBMCs), collected when the disease was refractory, from a patient treated with antithyroid drugs. The receptor's source is a female donor with Graves disease. The genes are TRBV7-8 and TRBJ1-1; 9 bases are a match to TRBD1. This CDR3 is CASSRGQGPTEAFF. The CDR3 coding sequence is TGTGCCAGCAGCCGCGGACAGGGGCCCACTGAAGCTTTCTTT. The full variable domain, in which reference TRBV7-8 and TRBJ1-1 provide the parts outside the CDR3, is GAGVSQSPRYKVAKRGQDVALRCDPISGHVSLFWYQQALGQGPEFLTYFQNEAQLDKSGLPSDRFFAERPEGSVSTLKIQRTQQEDSAVYLCASSRGQGPTEAFFGQGTRLTVV.